This entry describes one TCR beta chain. In the authors' methods: Estimation of nucleated cell counts was performed using reference gene primer amplification. Method: immunoSEQ multiplex PCR; TCRdb's copy keeps in-frame clones and lacks some. That table gives V, J and clone size, and the DNA gave D and trimming. The sample has roughly 250,000 clones, 90% seen once. This sample is part of a study of blood T cell repertoires in COVID-19. Across the study: Samples representing acute and convalescent COVID-19 were sourced from the United States, Italy and Spain. In each case, the material was cDNA or gDNA derived from T cells, B-cell-depleted T cells, or PBMCs.

Trimming stripped 1 base from V and 5 bases from J, with 8 bases between. The CDR3 is 14 amino acids. CDR1 and CDR2 (germline): MDHEN, SYDVKM. The study recruited exposed participants who had met a COVID-19 case within 2 weeks before entry. V is TRBV28 and J is TRBJ1-4; D ambiguous. This receptor was identified in a middle-aged man who had been exposed to COVID-19. Material for sequencing was PBMCs or T cells enriched from blood (not recorded which). The CDR3 sequence: CASSLSGFNEKLFF. The CDR3 nucleotides read TGTGCCAGCAGTTTATCCGGGTTCAATGAAAAACTGTTTTTT.